This TCR beta chain originates from a study of Ad26.COV2.S vaccination and SARS-CoV-2 variants. Details on this clone: Its antigen is unidentified.

Germline lookup yields CDR1 SGHVS and CDR2 FQNEAQ. The ends lost 2 bases at V and 2 bases at J; junction bases unmatched: 5. This CDR3 has 15 residues. General study results and limits: TCR breadth and depth analyses may have underestimated total T cell responses. The authors reported substantial breadth in spike-specific CD8+ and CD4+ T cell responses after vaccination.

As for treatment: over 15 received Ad26.COV2.S at low or high dose, single or two shots; a few received placebo; per-sample allocation not given. Sampling was performed 63 days after the first vaccine or placebo injection. The protocol was immunoSEQ multiplex PCR, while the TCRdb copy is restricted to in-frame clones and leaves out a portion. Here the sample spans fewer than 500,000 clones, 80% to 95% being singletons. V is TRBV7-8 and J is TRBJ2-7; 8 bases line up with TRBD2. The sample consisted of peripheral blood, taken in a trial of Ad26.COV2.S vaccine versus placebo. This TCR derives from a person aged 18-65 years who received the Ad26.COV2.S COVID-19 vaccine or a placebo. For the CDR3, the DNA is TGTGCCAGCAGCTTAAGTGGACTAGCCACCTACGAGCAGTACTTC. This encodes CASSLSGLATYEQYF.